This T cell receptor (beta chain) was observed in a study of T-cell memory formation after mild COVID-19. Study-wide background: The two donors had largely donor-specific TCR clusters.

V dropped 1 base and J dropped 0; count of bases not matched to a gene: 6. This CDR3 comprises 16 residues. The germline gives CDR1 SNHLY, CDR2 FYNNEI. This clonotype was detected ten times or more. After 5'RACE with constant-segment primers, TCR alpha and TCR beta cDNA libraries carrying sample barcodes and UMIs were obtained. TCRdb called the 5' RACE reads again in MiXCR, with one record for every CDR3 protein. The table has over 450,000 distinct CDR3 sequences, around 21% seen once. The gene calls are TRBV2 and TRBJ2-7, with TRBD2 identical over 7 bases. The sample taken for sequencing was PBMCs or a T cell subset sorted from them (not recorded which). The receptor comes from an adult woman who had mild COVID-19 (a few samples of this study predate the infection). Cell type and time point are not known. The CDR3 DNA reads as TGTGCCAGCAGTGAAGGGATTAGGGAGGGCTCCTACGAGCAGTACTTC. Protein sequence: CASSEGIREGSYEQYF.